A selection of T cell receptor beta chains follows, all from one sample in a study of breast tumors, draining lymph nodes, adjacent tissues. TCRdb re-called the multiplex PCR reads through MiXCR, storing one row per CDR3 protein. Of around 230,000 distinct CDR3 sequences in the sample, 34% were seen once. Sequencing was performed on axillary lymph node tissue. The source of these receptors is a female donor with breast cancer. Some clones in this sample may be carry-over from other donors' samples. CDR3s include the opening cysteine and the closing phenylalanine or tryptophan.

V gene	J gene	CDR3 protein
TRBV7-2	TRBJ2-1	CASSILAGGHNEQFF
TRBV14	TRBJ2-3	CASSQLWEREGGDTQYF
TRBV19	TRBJ1-6	CASSITGDNSPLHF
TRBV20-1	TRBJ2-7	CSAEPKVTGSYEQYF
TRBV24-1	TRBJ1-6	CATSDPGRVQPPYNSPLHF
TRBV20-1	TRBJ2-7	CSASSQEVSEQYF
TRBV6-7	TRBJ2-7	CASSHPDGDEQYF
TRBV20-1	TRBJ2-7	CSGSSAGIHEQYF
TRBV20-1	TRBJ2-3	CSATSPSGDTQYF
TRBV19	TRBJ1-2	CASSLGDSAYGYTF
TRBV7-2	TRBJ2-3	CASSLLAGRSWDTQYF
TRBV7-2	TRBJ2-5	CASSPLGLAGMETQYF
TRBV19	TRBJ2-2	CASRERGQGSAGELFF
TRBV20-1	TRBJ2-7	CSARDRSGGDRGDYEQYF
TRBV20-1	TRBJ1-4	CSARVPRTSGSGGEKLFF
TRBV9	TRBJ1-6	CASSDRQGSSPLHF
TRBV10-3	TRBJ2-7	CAISEGREEPYEQYF
TRBV7-2	TRBJ2-2	CASSLYSRPHAKSNTGELFF
TRBV9	TRBJ2-5	CASSVAGGETQYF
TRBV7-8	TRBJ1-1	CASSGDQGEAFF